Many counts were recorded for the clone carrying this TCR beta chain. The sample originates from a study of identical twins. The junction had 6 bases not matched to a gene; V was cut back by 7 bases and J by 0 bases. Germline lookup yields CDR1 DFQATT and CDR2 SNEGSKA (reference sequence). This CDR3 is 14 amino acids long. MiXCR was run by TCRdb on the 5' RACE reads, yielding one entry per CDR3 protein. The sample holds approximately 250,000 distinct CDR3 sequences; about 6.7% are singletons and the top ten take 13% to 15%. These same data were also listed under a study on T cells expressing NK-cell markers. That paper adds: Just one sequenced donor of eight was HCMV-seronegative, while seven were seropositive.

Sequenced material: CD8+ T cells sorted from blood. The chain joins TRBV20-1 to TRBJ2-7; 10 bases map to TRBD2. This TCR came from a woman aged 18-30 years in good health. The CDR3 protein is CSGLAGDLSYEQYF. The CDR3, as DNA: TGCAGTGGTCTAGCGGGGGACCTCTCCTACGAGCAGTACTTC.